What follows is one TCR beta chain and its context. This sample was taken from a study of blood T cell repertoires in COVID-19. About the research overall: PBMCs, B-cell-depleted T cells, or T cells were the source of the cDNA or gDNA that made up the material.

Germline V gene data show CDR1 as KGHDR and CDR2 as SFDVKD. The CDR3 spans 13 residues. V shed 4 bases and J shed 6 bases, with 9 bases lying between them. Using immunoSEQ multiplex PCR, the repertoire was profiled, and TCRdb retains in-frame clones only, with some absent. The table shows roughly 150,000 clones, with more than 75% occurring only once. Assignments of participants to cohorts depended upon their own reported clinical history. The sample comprised PBMCs or T cells enriched from blood (not recorded which). The source is a woman in her forties or fifties who had recovered from COVID-19. The chain links TRBV24-1 to TRBJ1-3; D is unclear. CDR3 DNA: TGTGCCACCAGTGAGGGTCGGGAAAACACCATATATTTT. As protein: CATSEGRENTIYF.